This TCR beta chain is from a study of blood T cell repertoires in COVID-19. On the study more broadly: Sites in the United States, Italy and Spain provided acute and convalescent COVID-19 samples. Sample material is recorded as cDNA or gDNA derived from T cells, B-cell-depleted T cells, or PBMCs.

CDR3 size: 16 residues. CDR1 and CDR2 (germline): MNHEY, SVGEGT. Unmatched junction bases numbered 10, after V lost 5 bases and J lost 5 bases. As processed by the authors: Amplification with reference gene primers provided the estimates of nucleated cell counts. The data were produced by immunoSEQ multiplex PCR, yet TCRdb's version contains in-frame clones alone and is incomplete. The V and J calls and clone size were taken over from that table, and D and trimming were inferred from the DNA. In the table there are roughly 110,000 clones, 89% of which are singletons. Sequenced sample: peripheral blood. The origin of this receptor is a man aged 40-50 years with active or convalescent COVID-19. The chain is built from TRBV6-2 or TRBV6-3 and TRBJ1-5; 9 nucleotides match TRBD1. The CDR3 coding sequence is TGTGCCAGCAGTGAGGACCGGGACAGGGACGATCAGCCCCAGCATTTT. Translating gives CASSEDRDRDDQPQHF.